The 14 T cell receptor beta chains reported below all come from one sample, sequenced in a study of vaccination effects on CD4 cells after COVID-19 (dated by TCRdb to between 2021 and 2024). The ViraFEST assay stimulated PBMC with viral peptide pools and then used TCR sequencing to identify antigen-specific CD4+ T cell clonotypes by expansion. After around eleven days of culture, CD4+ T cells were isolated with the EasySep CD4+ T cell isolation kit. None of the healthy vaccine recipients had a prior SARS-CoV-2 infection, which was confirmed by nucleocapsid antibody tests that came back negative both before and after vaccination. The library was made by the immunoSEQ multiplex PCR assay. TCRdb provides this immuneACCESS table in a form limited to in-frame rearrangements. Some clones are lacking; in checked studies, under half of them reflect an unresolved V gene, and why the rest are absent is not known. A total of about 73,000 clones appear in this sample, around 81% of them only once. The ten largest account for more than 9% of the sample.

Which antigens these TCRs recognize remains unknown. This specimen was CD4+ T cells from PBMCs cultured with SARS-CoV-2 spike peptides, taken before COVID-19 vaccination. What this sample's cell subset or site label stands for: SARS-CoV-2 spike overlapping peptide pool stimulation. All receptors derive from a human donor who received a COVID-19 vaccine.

The CDR3 reads CAWMGQLALNTEAFF. The CDR3 DNA reads TGTGCCTGGATGGGCCAACTTGCCTTGAACACTGAAGCTTTCTTT. This rearrangement joins TRBV30 to TRBJ1-1; D is unclear. CDR1 and CDR2 from the germline V gene are GTSNPN and SVGIG (reference sequence). Trimming took 4 bases from V and 0 from J, leaving 15 bases between them. The CDR3 contains 15 residues.

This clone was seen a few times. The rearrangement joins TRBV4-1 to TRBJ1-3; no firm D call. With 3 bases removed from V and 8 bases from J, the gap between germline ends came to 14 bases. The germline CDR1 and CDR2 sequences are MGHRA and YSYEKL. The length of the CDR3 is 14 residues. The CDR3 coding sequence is TGCGCCAGCAGCCACCTTAGACGCGGGGACACCATATATTTT. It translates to CASSHLRRGDTIYF.

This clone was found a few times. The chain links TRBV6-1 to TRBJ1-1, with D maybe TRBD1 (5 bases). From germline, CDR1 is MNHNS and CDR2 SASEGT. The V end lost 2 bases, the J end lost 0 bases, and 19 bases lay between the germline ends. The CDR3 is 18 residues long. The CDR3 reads CASSEQGWRGSMNTEAFF. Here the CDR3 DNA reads TGTGCCAGCAGTGAACAGGGTTGGAGGGGCTCTATGAACACTGAAGCTTTCTTT.

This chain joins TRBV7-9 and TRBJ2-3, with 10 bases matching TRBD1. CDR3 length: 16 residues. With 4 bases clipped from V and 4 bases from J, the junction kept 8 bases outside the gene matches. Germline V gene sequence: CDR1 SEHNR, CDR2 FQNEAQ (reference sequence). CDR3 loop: CASSSLRDRGPDTQYF. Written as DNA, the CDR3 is TGTGCCAGCAGCTCCCTCCGGGACAGGGGTCCAGATACGCAGTATTTT. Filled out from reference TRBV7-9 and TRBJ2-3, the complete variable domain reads DTGVSQNPRHKITKRGQNVTFRCDPISEHNRLYWYRQTLGQGPEFLTYFQNEAQLEKSRLLSDRFSAERPKGSFSTLEIQRTEQGDSAMYLCASSSLRDRGPDTQYFGPGTRLTVL.

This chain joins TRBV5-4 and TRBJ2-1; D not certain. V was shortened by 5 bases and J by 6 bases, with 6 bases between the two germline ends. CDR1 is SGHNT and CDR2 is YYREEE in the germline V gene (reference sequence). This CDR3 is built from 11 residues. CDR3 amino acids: CASRSANEQFF. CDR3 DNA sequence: TGTGCCAGCAGGTCCGCCAATGAGCAGTTCTTC. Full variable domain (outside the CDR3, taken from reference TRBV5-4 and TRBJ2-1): ETGVTQSPTHLIKTRGQQVTLRCSSQSGHNTVSWYQQALGQGPQFIFQYYREEENGRGNFPPRFSGLQFPNYSSELNVNALELDDSALYLCASRSANEQFFGPGTRLTVL.

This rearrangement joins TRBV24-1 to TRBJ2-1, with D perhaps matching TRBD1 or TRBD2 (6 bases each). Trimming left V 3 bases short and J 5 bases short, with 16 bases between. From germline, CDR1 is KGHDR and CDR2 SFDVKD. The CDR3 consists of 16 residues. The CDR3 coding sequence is TGTGCCACCAGTGATCCGGGGGCTACCCGAAACAATGAGCAGTTCTTC. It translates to CATSDPGATRNNEQFF.

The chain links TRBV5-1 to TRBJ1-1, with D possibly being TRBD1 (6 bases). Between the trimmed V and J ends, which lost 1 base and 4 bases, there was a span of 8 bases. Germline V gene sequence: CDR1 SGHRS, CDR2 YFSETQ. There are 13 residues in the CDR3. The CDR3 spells CASSLQGGTEAFF. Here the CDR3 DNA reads TGCGCCAGCAGCTTGCAAGGGGGCACTGAAGCTTTCTTT.

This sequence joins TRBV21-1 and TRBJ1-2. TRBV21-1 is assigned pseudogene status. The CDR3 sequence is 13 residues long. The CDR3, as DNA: TGTGCCAGCAGCAAAGCCCCGGGCTGGGGCTACACCTTC. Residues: CASSKAPGWGYTF.

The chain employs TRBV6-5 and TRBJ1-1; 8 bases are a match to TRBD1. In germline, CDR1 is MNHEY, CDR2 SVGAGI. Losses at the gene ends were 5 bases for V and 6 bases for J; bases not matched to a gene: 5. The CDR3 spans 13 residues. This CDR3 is CASSQTGAAEAFF. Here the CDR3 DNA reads TGTGCCAGCAGTCAGACAGGGGCGGCTGAAGCTTTCTTT.

CDR3 in DNA: TGCGCCAGCAGCTCCTCTCAGACAGGGGACACTGAAGCTTTCTTT. Translation: CASSSSQTGDTEAFF. V and J are TRBV5-1 and TRBJ1-1, with 8 nucleotides matching TRBD1. V lost 3 bases, J lost 3 bases, and 7 bases stayed unmatched. Germline assignment: CDR1 SGHRS and CDR2 YFSETQ. This CDR3 is 15 amino acids long. The whole variable domain, remainder taken from reference TRBV5-1 and TRBJ1-1, is KAGVTQTPRYLIKTRGQQVTLSCSPISGHRSVSWYQQTPGQGLQFLFEYFSETQRNKGNFPGRFSGRQFSNSRSEMNVSTLELGDSALYLCASSSSQTGDTEAFFGQGTRLTVV.

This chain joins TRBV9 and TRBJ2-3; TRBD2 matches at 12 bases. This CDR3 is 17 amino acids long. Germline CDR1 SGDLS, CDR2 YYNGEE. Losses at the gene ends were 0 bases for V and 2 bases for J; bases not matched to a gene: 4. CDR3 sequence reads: CASSVAASGGATDTQYF. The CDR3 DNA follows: TGTGCCAGCAGCGTAGCGGCTAGCGGGGGGGCCACAGATACGCAGTATTTT.

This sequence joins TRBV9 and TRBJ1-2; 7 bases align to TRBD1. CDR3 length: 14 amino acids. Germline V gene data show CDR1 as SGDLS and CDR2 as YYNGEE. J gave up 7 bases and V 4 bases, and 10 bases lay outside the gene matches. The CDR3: CASSQGGTAVGYTF. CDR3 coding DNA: TGTGCCAGCAGCCAGGGGGGGACGGCCGTTGGCTACACCTTC.

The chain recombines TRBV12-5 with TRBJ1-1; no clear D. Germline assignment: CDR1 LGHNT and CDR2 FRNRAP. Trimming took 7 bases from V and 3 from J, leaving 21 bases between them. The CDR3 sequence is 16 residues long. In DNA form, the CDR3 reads TGTGCTAGTGCCCCGGTTGTGGGCTCCACTTACACTGAAGCTTTCTTT. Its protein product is CASAPVVGSTYTEAFF.

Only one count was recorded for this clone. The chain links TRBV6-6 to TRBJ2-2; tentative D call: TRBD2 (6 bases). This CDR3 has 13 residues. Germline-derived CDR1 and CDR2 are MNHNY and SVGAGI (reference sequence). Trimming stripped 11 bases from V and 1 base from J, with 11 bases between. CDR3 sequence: CAGGLRNTGELFF. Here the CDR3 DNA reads TGTGCCGGGGGACTTCGGAACACCGGGGAGCTGTTTTTT.